The clone carrying this TCR beta chain has just one count. The table came from immunoSEQ multiplex PCR; TCRdb's copy has only in-frame clones and leaves some out. The sample has roughly 100,000 clones; around 84% are singletons. Deletions cut 1 base from V and 1 base from J, with 10 bases between. This CDR3 is 16 amino acids long. The germline gives CDR1 SGHVS, CDR2 FQNEAQ. These data belong to a study of T cell responses to AZD1222 COVID-19 vaccine. The TCR was taken from an adult who received the AZD1222 COVID-19 vaccine. The sample consisted of peripheral blood, taken 28 days after the second AZD1222 dose. This chain uses TRBV7-8 with TRBJ2-2; the D call may be TRBD1 or TRBD2 (5 bases each). The CDR3 DNA reads TGTGCCAGCAGCTTAGGGGCAGGGAGGAACACCGGGGAGCTGTTTTTT. It yields the protein CASSLGAGRNTGELFF.